Shown below are 31 T cell receptor beta chains from a single sample sequenced in a study of T cells in Graves' hyperthyroidism and ophthalmopathy (dated by TCRdb to the late 2010s). The method behind the library was multiplex PCR. Sequencing was performed on an Illumina HiSeq 2000. The TCR beta CDR3 regions were amplified from the RNA transcripts. For the first round of RT-PCR on the TCR CDR3, the HTBI primer set was used together with the Qiagen OneStep RT-PCR kit. In-frame beta chains were kept once TCRdb had trimmed the public reads at Q25 with fastp and called clones with MiXCR. Every entry covers one CDR3 protein and lists the most common genes and DNA from its rows. The sample yields 690,000 or so distinct CDR3 sequences; roughly a sixth were counted once. Over 15% of the sample is in the top ten clones. Sequencing was performed on blood. These receptors all stem from a woman aged 45-65 years with Graves' hyperthyroidism that later progressed to Graves' ophthalmopathy.

V gene TRBV20-1 combines with J gene TRBJ2-3; D ambiguous. Trimming stripped 0 bases from V and 4 bases from J, with 14 bases between. The CDR3 is 15 amino acids. Germline CDR1 is DFQATT and CDR2 is SNEGSKA (reference sequence). CDR3 in amino acids: CSAREDVGMADTQYF. CDR3 coding DNA: TGCAGTGCTAGAGAGGACGTAGGGATGGCAGATACGCAGTATTTT.

This clonotype came up many times. The chain is built from TRBV2 and TRBJ1-1; 8 bases align to TRBD1. The CDR3 consists of 14 residues. The V segment lost 7 bases and the J segment 4 bases; nucleotides outside the gene matches: 8. Germline V gene lookup returns CDR1 SNHLY and CDR2 FYNNEI. For the CDR3, the DNA is TGTGCCAGCAAAACTCAGGGGGCTTTCACTGAAGCTTTCTTT. It encodes CASKTQGAFTEAFF.

The chain has TRBV19 and TRBJ2-2, with unresolved D. Looked up from germline, CDR1 is LNHDA and CDR2 is SQIVND (reference sequence). Trimming pared 5 bases from V and 1 base from J, leaving 8 bases between. The CDR3 is 14 residues long. CDR3: CASSHQLNTGELFF. The CDR3 DNA reads as TGTGCCAGTAGTCACCAATTGAACACCGGGGAGCTGTTTTTT.

This chain links TRBV9 with TRBJ2-3; 9 nucleotides match TRBD2. The ends lost 0 bases at V and 4 bases at J; junction bases unmatched: 6. The CDR3 contains 16 residues. Germline V gene data show CDR1 as SGDLS and CDR2 as YYNGEE. CDR3 sequence: CASSVAAGGVADTQYF. For the CDR3, the DNA is TGTGCCAGCAGCGTAGCGGCGGGGGGGGTCGCAGATACGCAGTATTTT.

V is TRBV19 and J is TRBJ1-1, with D perhaps TRBD1 (5 bases). V lost 3 bases and J 1 base, leaving 9 bases between the germline ends. The CDR3 totals 14 residues. In germline, CDR1 is LNHDA, CDR2 SQIVND (reference sequence). CDR3: CASSIGGENTEAFF. The CDR3 DNA reads TGTGCCAGTAGTATCGGGGGGGAGAACACTGAAGCTTTCTTT.

The CDR3 region has the DNA TGCGCCAGCAGCCAAGCTAGCGGGGGGGCCTACAATGAGCAGTTCTTC. Protein product: CASSQASGGAYNEQFF. The chain employs TRBV5-1 and TRBJ2-1, with 12 bases that match TRBD2. This CDR3 has 16 amino acids. The V gene end was trimmed by 4 bases and the J gene end by 2 bases; junction bases not matched to a gene: 4. Germline loops: CDR1 SGHRS, CDR2 YFSETQ.

Many counts were recorded for this clonotype. V gene TRBV12-3 or TRBV12-4 combines with J gene TRBJ2-3; maybe TRBD2 (6 bases). Trimming removed 6 bases from V and 1 base from J, with 14 bases in between. The CDR3 contains 15 residues. The CDR3 is CASRASGSRTDTQYF. Written as DNA, the CDR3 is TGTGCCAGCAGGGCCTCCGGGAGCCGCACAGATACGCAGTATTTT.

The chain recombines TRBV24-1 with TRBJ1-4; D is possibly TRBD1 (6 bases). Germline V gene lookup returns CDR1 KGHDR and CDR2 SFDVKD. The CDR3 extends over 16 amino acids. V shed 4 bases and J shed 7 bases, with 18 bases lying between them. Here the CDR3 DNA reads TGTGCCACCAGTGACCCGACCGGCCAGGGGTTTGAAAAACTGTTTTTT. Its translation is CATSDPTGQGFEKLFF.

The rearrangement joins TRBV4-1 to TRBJ1-2, with D unclear. There are 14 residues in the CDR3. CDR1 is MGHRA and CDR2 is YSYEKL in the germline V gene. The V and J ends lost 0 bases and 5 bases respectively, with 10 bases between them. CDR3 DNA sequence: TGCGCCAGCAGCCAAGAGGGGATATGGTATGGCTACACCTTC. It translates to CASSQEGIWYGYTF.

The genes are TRBV27 and TRBJ1-3, with TRBD1 as a possible D gene (5 bases). Between the trimmed V and J ends, which lost 3 bases and 4 bases, there was a span of 16 bases. CDR3 length equals 16 residues. Looked up from germline, CDR1 is MNHEY and CDR2 is SMNVEV (reference sequence). The CDR3 sequence is CASSFTAGTYGNTIYF. CDR3 sequence (DNA): TGTGCCAGCAGTTTCACAGCCGGGACCTACGGAAACACCATATATTTT.

There are many counts of this clonotype. J is TRBJ1-2 and V is TRBV2; D not resolved. In germline, CDR1 is SNHLY, CDR2 FYNNEI. Trimming removed 3 bases at V and 8 bases at J, with 13 bases between. This CDR3 contains 13 residues. CDR3 loop: CASSDGAGRGYTF. Here the CDR3 DNA reads TGTGCCAGCAGTGATGGAGCAGGAAGGGGCTACACCTTC.

In its sample, this clonotype was seen a few times. V and J are TRBV7-9 and TRBJ1-1; 7 positions agree with TRBD1. The CDR3 runs to 15 residues. The V and J ends lost 7 bases and 4 bases, in that order; junction bases with no gene match: 12. Germline lookup yields CDR1 SEHNR and CDR2 FQNEAQ (reference sequence). CDR3 bases: TGTGCCAGCACCGGCGGAGGGGGGGACAGCACTGAAGCTTTCTTT. It is translated as CASTGGGGDSTEAFF.

This clonotype turned up a few times. The V gene is TRBV7-9, the J gene TRBJ2-5, with a possible D match to TRBD2 (5 bases). V shed 2 bases and J shed 2 bases, with 12 bases lying between them. The CDR3 contains 15 residues. Per the germline V gene, CDR1 is SEHNR and CDR2 is FQNEAQ (reference sequence). The CDR3 bases are TGTGCCAGCAGCTTACTACCGGGATCTCAAGAGACCCAGTACTTC. It encodes CASSLLPGSQETQYF.

This clonotype showed up many times. This chain connects TRBV7-9 to TRBJ2-7, with TRBD1 matching 7 bases. The germline V gene encodes CDR1 SEHNR and CDR2 FQNEAQ (reference sequence). Trimming cost V 5 bases and J 4 bases; bases outside gene matches: 20. This CDR3 spans 18 amino acids. The CDR3 spells CASSGVLTGAQDLYEQYF. The CDR3 bases are TGTGCCAGCAGCGGCGTCCTCACAGGGGCACAGGATTTATACGAGCAGTACTTC.

This clonotype was found many times. The chain uses TRBV30 and TRBJ1-2; perhaps TRBD1 as D (5 bases). Trimming shortened V by 8 bases and J by 2 bases, and 24 bases separated the two germline ends. The length of the CDR3 is 16 residues. Germline V gene sequence: CDR1 GTSNPN, CDR2 SVGIG (reference sequence). CDR3 amino acids: CAGDQLAGGSNYGYTF. CDR3 sequence (DNA): TGTGCCGGGGACCAACTGGCGGGGGGGTCAAACTATGGCTACACCTTC.

The chain employs TRBV27 and TRBJ1-1; 7 nucleotides agree with TRBD1. Germline lookup yields CDR1 MNHEY and CDR2 SMNVEV (reference sequence). This CDR3 is 16 amino acids long. J was trimmed by 4 bases and V by 5 bases; bases with no gene match: 13. The CDR3 coding sequence is TGTGCCAGCAGTCCAGCGCAGGGGGTTTTTCTCACTGAAGCTTTCTTT. Translated: CASSPAQGVFLTEAFF.

This chain links TRBV5-1 with TRBJ2-3, with TRBD2 identical over 11 bases. CDR1 and CDR2 (germline): SGHRS, YFSETQ. Trimming took 4 bases from V and 4 from J; bases not matched to a gene: 8. The CDR3 extends over 16 amino acids. DNA of the CDR3: TGCGCCAGCAGCAGTTTCACTAGCGGGGGCCCAGATACGCAGTATTTT. The encoded protein is CASSSFTSGGPDTQYF.

The count of this clonotype is one. V gene TRBV5-8 combines with J gene TRBJ1-2; tentative D call: TRBD1 (6 bases). Germline CDR1 and CDR2: SGHTS and YDEGEE. This CDR3 region has 15 residues. Trimming removed 1 base at V and 0 bases at J, with 10 bases between. The CDR3 nucleotides read TGTGCCAGCAGCTTGTGGCCAGGGGCTAACTATGGCTACACCTTC. Its protein is CASSLWPGANYGYTF.

A word on this clonotype: This may be a read error: a much more frequent sequence differs by one nucleotide. This chain links TRBV3-1 with TRBJ1-2, with 7 bases fitting TRBD1. This CDR3 is 14 amino acids long. V dropped 5 bases and J dropped 4; count of bases not matched to a gene: 7. The germline V gene has CDR1 LGHDT and CDR2 YNNKEL (reference sequence). CDR3 in DNA: TGTGCCAGCAGCAAAGGGACAGTACTCTATGGCTACACCTTC. It specifies CASSKGTVLYGYTF.

This chain connects TRBV5-5 to TRBJ2-1; no clear D. Germline CDR1 is SGHKS and CDR2 is YYEKEE (reference sequence). V gave up 0 bases and J gave up 4 bases, with 11 bases separating them. The CDR3 totals 15 residues. Written as DNA, the CDR3 is TGTGCCAGCAGCTTGGCCAGCGAAACTTACAATGAGCAGTTCTTC. This codes for CASSLASETYNEQFF. Full variable domain (outside the CDR3, taken from reference TRBV5-5 and TRBJ2-1): DAGVTQSPTHLIKTRGQQVTLRCSPISGHKSVSWYQQVLGQGPQFIFQYYEKEERGRGNFPDRFSARQFPNYSSELNVNALLLGDSALYLCASSLASETYNEQFFGPGTRLTVL.

This sequence joins TRBV6-2 or TRBV6-3 and TRBJ1-6; perhaps TRBD1 as D (5 bases). This CDR3 contains 13 residues. Germline-derived CDR1 and CDR2 are MNHEY and SVGEGT. V was shortened by 6 bases and J by 13 bases, with 16 bases between the two germline ends. CDR3 coding DNA: TGTGCCAGCAGGTCAGGGAAACCCTACCCCCTCCACTTT. It is translated as CASRSGKPYPLHF.

This clonotype was seen ten or more times. The V call is TRBV12-3 or TRBV12-4, the J call TRBJ2-5, with D perhaps matching TRBD1 (6 bases). The CDR3 covers 16 residues. V lost 4 bases and J lost 1, with 16 bases in between. The CDR3 loop is CASSSRTVGFQETQYF. For the CDR3, the DNA is TGTGCCAGCAGTTCCCGGACAGTGGGTTTCCAAGAGACCCAGTACTTC.

The chain employs TRBV19 and TRBJ1-5; 9 bases are a match to TRBD1. Unmatched junction bases numbered 9, after V lost 9 bases and J lost 3 bases. Germline CDR1 LNHDA, CDR2 SQIVND (reference sequence). The CDR3 loop spans 15 amino acids. CDR3: CARLAGQGFNQPQHF. The CDR3 DNA reads as TGTGCCAGGCTTGCGGGACAGGGTTTCAATCAGCCCCAGCATTTT. Combining the CDR3 with reference TRBV19 and TRBJ1-5 gives the whole variable domain DGGITQSPKYLFRKEGQNVTLSCEQNLNHDAMYWYRQDPGQGLRLIYYSQIVNDFQKGDIAEGYSVSREKKESFPLTVTSAQKNPTAFYLCARLAGQGFNQPQHFGDGTRLSIL.

The chain recombines TRBV19 with TRBJ2-6; the D is unclear. The germline gives CDR1 LNHDA, CDR2 SQIVND (reference sequence). CDR3 length: 15 residues. Trimming left V 7 bases short and J 0 bases short, with 10 bases between. For the CDR3, the DNA is TGTGCCAGTAAACCTGGCTTCTCTGGGGCCAACGTCCTGACTTTC. Translating it yields CASKPGFSGANVLTF.

This clonotype was observed a few times. The chain combines TRBV6-2 or TRBV6-3 with TRBJ2-2, with D possibly TRBD1 on 6 matching bases. Trimming shortened V by 4 bases and J by 1 base, and 13 bases separated the two germline ends. The germline V gene encodes CDR1 MNHEY and CDR2 SVGEGT. This CDR3 is 16 amino acids long. CDR3 loop: CASSSHGTRNTGELFF. CDR3 coding DNA: TGTGCCAGCAGTTCCCACGGGACACGGAACACCGGGGAGCTGTTTTTT.

This clonotype was found many times. The CDR3 DNA is TGTGCCAGCAGCTTAGAAGGGACCTTGAGGAGTGGCTACACCTTC. This sequence encodes CASSLEGTLRSGYTF. The genes are TRBV7-2 and TRBJ1-2; TRBD1 is a possible D gene (5 bases). Per the germline V gene, CDR1 is SGHTA and CDR2 is FQGNSA. This CDR3 has 15 residues. Trimming left V 1 base short and J 7 bases short, with 16 bases between.

This clonotype was counted ten times or more. This chain uses TRBV11-2 with TRBJ2-1; 7 bases agree with TRBD2. Germline lookup yields CDR1 SGHAT and CDR2 FQNNGV. The J segment lost 1 base and the V segment lost 1 base, leaving 7 bases of the junction unmatched. The CDR3 runs to 17 residues. Here the CDR3 reads CASSLGGGSLSYNEQFF. CDR3 in DNA: TGTGCCAGCAGCTTAGGGGGGGGAAGCCTATCCTACAATGAGCAGTTCTTC.

V is TRBV5-1 and J is TRBJ1-1; D not certain. V dropped 1 base and J dropped 0 bases, with 16 bases sitting between them. Germline V gives CDR1 SGHRS, CDR2 YFSETQ. The CDR3 runs 17 residues. CDR3 nucleotides: TGCGCCAGCAGCTTGCCAGCGCCCTCGCAAATGAACACTGAAGCTTTCTTT. Encoded protein: CASSLPAPSQMNTEAFF.

This chain links TRBV11-2 with TRBJ1-5; possible D gene TRBD1, 5 bases. This CDR3 spans 15 amino acids. The germline V and J ends were trimmed by 2 bases and 3 bases, with 11 bases remaining between them. CDR1 is SGHAT and CDR2 is FQNNGV in the germline V gene. CDR3 protein: CASSLLSGYNQPQHF. The CDR3 DNA reads as TGTGCCAGCAGCTTATTGTCAGGGTACAATCAGCCCCAGCATTTT.

This clonotype was found a few times. At one of its ends the junction is not consistent with the germline gene, which may arise from a read error. The chain employs TRBV7-7 and TRBJ2-2, with 12 nucleotides matching TRBD2. This CDR3 has 18 amino acids. Germline values: CDR1 SSHAT, CDR2 FNYEAQ (reference sequence). The CDR3 reads CASSSNPSGGASTGELFF. CDR3 coding DNA: TGTGCTAGCAGCTCGAACCCTAGCGGGGGGGCAAGCACCGGGGAGCTGTTTTTT.

This clonotype was seen a handful of times. The V gene is TRBV20-1, the J gene TRBJ1-2; 8 nucleotides align to TRBD1. This CDR3 is built from 17 residues. J was trimmed by 0 bases and V by 0 bases; bases with no gene match: 9. Germline CDR1 and CDR2: DFQATT and SNEGSKA (reference sequence). The CDR3 region has the DNA TGCAGTGCTAGAGACCCATCCTCGGACAGGGCTAACTATGGCTACACCTTC. Its protein product is CSARDPSSDRANYGYTF.